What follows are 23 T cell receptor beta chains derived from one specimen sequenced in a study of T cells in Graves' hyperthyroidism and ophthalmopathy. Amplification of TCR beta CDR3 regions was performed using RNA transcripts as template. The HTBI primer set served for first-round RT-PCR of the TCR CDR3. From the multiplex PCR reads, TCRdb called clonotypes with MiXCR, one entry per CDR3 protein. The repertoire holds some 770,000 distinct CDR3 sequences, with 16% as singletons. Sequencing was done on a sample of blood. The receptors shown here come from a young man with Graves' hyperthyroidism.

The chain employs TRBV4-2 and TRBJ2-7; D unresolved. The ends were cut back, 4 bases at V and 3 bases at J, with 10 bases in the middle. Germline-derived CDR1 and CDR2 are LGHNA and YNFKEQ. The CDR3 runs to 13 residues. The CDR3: CASSLNSDYEQYF. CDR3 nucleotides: TGTGCCAGCAGCCTAAACTCCGACTACGAGCAGTACTTC.

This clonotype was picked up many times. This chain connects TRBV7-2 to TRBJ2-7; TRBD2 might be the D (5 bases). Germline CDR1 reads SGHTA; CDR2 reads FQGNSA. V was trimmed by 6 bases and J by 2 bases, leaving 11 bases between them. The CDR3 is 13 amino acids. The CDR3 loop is CASRPGITYEQYF. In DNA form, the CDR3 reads TGTGCCAGCAGACCGGGGATCACCTACGAGCAGTACTTC. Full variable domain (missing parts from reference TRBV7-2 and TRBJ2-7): GAGVSQSPSNKVTEKGKDVELRCDPISGHTALYWYRQSLGQGLEFLIYFQGNSAPDKSGLPSDRFSAERTGGSVSTLTIQRTQQEDSAVYLCASRPGITYEQYFGPGTRLTVT.

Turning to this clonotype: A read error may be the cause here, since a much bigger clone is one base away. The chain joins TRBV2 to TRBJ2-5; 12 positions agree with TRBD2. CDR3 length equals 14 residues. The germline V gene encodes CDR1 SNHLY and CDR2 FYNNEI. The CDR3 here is CASSSLAGGAPGDF. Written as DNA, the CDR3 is TGTGCCAGCAGTTCTCTAGCGGGAGGGGCCCCGGGGGACTTC.

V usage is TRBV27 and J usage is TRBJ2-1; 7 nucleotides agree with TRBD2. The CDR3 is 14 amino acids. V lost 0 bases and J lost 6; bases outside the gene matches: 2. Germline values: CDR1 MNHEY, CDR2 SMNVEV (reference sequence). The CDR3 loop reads CASSLSASGNEQFF. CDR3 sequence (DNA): TGTGCCAGCAGTTTATCGGCTAGCGGCAATGAGCAGTTCTTC.

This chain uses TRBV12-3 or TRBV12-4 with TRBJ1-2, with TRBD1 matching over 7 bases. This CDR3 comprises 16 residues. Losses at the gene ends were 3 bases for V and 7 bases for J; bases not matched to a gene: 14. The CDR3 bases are TGTGCCAGCAGTTTTCAAACCGGACAGGTAGTTATTGGCTACACCTTC. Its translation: CASSFQTGQVVIGYTF.

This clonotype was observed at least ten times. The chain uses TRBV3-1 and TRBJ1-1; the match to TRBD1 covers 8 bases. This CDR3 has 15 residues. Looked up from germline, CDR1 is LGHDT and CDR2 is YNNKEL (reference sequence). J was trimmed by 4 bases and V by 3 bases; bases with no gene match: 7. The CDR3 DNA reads TGTGCCAGCAGCCACGGATGGACAGGGCTCACTGAAGCTTTCTTT. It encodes CASSHGWTGLTEAFF.

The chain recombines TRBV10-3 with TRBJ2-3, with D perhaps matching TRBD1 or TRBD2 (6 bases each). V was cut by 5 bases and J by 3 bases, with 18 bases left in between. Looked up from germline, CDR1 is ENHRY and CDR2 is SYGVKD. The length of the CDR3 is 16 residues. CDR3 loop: CAISRGGPMRTDTQYF. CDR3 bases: TGTGCCATCAGTAGAGGGGGGCCAATGAGAACAGATACGCAGTATTTT.

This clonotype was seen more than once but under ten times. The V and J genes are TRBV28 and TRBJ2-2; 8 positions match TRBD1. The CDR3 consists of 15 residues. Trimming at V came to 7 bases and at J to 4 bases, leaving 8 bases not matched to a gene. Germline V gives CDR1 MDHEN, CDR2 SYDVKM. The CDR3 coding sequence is TGTGCCAGCATTACCCTAGACAGGGGCACCGGGGAGCTGTTTTTT. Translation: CASITLDRGTGELFF.

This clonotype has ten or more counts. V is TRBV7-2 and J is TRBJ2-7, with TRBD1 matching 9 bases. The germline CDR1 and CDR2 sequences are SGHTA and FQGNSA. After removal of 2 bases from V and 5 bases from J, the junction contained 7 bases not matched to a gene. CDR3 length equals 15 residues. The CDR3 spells CASSLTRDRDHEQYF. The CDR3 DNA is TGTGCCAGCAGCTTAACCCGGGACAGGGACCACGAGCAGTACTTC.

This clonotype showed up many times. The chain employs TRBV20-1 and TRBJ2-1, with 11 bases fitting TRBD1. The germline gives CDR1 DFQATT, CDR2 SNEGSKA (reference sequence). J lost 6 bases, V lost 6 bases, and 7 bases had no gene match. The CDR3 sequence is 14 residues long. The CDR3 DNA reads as TGCAGTGCGCCGGACAGGGGGCCCCTCAATGAGCAGTTCTTC. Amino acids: CSAPDRGPLNEQFF.

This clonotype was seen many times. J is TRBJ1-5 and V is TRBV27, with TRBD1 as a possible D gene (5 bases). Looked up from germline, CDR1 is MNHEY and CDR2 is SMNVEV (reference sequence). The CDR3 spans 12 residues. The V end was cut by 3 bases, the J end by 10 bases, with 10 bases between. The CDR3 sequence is CASSFPGTPQHF. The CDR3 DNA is TGTGCCAGCAGTTTTCCGGGGACTCCCCAGCATTTT.

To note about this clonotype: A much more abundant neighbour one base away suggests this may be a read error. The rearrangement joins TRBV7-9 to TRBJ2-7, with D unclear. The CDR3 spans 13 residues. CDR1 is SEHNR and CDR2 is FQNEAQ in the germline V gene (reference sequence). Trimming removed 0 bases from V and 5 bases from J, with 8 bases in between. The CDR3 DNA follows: TGTGCCAGCAGCTTAGCTTCTATCCACGAGCAGTACTTC. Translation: CASSLASIHEQYF. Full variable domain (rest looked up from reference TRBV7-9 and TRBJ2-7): DTGVSQNPRHKITKRGQNVTFRCDPISEHNRLYWYRQTLGQGPEFLTYFQNEAQLEKSRLLSDRFSAERPKGSFSTLEIQRTEQGDSAMYLCASSLASIHEQYFGPGTRLTVT.

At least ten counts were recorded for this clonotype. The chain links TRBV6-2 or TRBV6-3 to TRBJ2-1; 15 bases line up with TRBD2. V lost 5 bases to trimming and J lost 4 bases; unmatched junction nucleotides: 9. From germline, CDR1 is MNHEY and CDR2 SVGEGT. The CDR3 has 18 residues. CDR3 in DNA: TGTGCCAGCAGTCCCCGGACTAGCGGGAGGGCCTGGTACAATGAGCAGTTCTTC. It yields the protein CASSPRTSGRAWYNEQFF.

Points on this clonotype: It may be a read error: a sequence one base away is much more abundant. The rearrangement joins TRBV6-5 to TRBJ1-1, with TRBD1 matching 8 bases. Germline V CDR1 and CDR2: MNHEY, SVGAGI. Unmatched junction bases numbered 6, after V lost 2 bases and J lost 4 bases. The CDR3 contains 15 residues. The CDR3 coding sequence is TGTGCCAGCAGTTACAAGACAGGGGTGGGCACTGAAGCTTTCTTT. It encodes CASSYKTGVGTEAFF.

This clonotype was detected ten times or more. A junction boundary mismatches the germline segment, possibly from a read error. The CDR3, as DNA: TGTGCCAGCAGTCCCGGGACTAACTATGGCTACACCTTC. It is translated as CASSPGTNYGYTF. The rearrangement links TRBV5-1 to TRBJ1-2; D remains ambiguous. The germline CDR1 and CDR2 sequences are SGHRS and YFSETQ. The CDR3 covers 13 residues. The variable domain in full, with the rest retrieved from reference TRBV5-1 and TRBJ1-2, is KAGVTQTPRYLIKTRGQQVTLSCSPISGHRSVSWYQQTPGQGLQFLFEYFSETQRNKGNFPGRFSGRQFSNSRSEMNVSTLELGDSALYLCASSPGTNYGYTFGSGTRLTVV.

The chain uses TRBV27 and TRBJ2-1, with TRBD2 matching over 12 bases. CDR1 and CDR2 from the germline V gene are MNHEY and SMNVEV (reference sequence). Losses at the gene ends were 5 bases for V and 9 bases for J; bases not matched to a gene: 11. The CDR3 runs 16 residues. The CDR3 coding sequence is TGTGCCAGCAGTCCAGGACTAGCGGGACTTTATGGTGAGCAGTTCTTC. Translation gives CASSPGLAGLYGEQFF.

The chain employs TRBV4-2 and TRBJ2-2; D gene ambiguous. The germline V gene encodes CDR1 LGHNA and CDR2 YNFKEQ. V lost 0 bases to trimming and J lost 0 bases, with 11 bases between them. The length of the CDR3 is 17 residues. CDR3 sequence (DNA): TGTGCCAGCAGCCAAGAGGACGCTATCTCGAACACCGGGGAGCTGTTTTTT. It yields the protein CASSQEDAISNTGELFF.

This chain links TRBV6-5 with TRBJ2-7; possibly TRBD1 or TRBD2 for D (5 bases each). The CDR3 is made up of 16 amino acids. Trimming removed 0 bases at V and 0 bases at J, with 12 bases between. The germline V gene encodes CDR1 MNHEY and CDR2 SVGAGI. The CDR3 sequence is CASSYSGRIPSYEQYF. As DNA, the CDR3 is TGTGCCAGCAGTTACTCGGGACGGATTCCCTCCTACGAGCAGTACTTC.

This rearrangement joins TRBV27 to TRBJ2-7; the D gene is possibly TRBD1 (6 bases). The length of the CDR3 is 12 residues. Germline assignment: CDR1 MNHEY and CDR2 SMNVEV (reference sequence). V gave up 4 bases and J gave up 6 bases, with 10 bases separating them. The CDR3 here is CASSYGTTEQYF. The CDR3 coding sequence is TGTGCCAGCAGTTACGGGACAACCGAGCAGTACTTC.

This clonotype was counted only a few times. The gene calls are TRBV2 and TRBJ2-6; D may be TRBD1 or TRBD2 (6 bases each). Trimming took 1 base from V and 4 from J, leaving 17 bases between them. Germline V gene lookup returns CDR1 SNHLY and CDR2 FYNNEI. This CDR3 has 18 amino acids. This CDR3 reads CASSEEGGLWTGANVLTF. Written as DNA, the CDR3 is TGTGCCAGCAGTGAAGAGGGGGGACTCTGGACGGGGGCCAACGTCCTGACTTTC. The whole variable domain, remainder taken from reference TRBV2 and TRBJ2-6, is EPEVTQTPSHQVTQMGQEVILRCVPISNHLYFYWYRQILGQKVEFLVSFYNNEISEKSEIFDDQFSVERPDGSNFTLKIRSTKLEDSAMYFCASSEEGGLWTGANVLTFGAGSRLTVL.

CDR3 sequence: CSARAYSGRSDNEQFF. The CDR3 DNA reads TGCAGTGCTAGGGCCTATAGCGGGAGGAGTGACAATGAGCAGTTCTTC. The chain links TRBV20-1 to TRBJ2-1, with 10 bases that match TRBD2. Germline CDR1 is DFQATT and CDR2 is SNEGSKA (reference sequence). The V segment lost 3 bases and the J segment 5 bases; nucleotides outside the gene matches: 10. The CDR3 is 16 amino acids.

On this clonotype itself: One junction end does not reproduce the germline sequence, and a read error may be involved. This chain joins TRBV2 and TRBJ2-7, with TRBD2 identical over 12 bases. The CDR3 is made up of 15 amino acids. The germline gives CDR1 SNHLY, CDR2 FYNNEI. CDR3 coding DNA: TGCGCCAGCAGCCAAGTTACTAGCGGGAGGTTTGAGCAGTACTTC. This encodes CASSQVTSGRFEQYF.

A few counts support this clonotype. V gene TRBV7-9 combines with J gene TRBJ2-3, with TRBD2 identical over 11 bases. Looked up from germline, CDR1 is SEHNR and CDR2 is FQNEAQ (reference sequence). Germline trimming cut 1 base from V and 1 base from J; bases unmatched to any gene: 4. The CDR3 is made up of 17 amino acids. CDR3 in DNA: TGTGCCAGCAGCTTAGGGTTGACTAGCGGGGGCACAGATACGCAGTATTTT. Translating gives CASSLGLTSGGTDTQYF.